A selection of T cell receptor beta chains follows, all from one sample in a study of response to subunit inactivated influenza vaccine. TCRdb redid the calling of the RT-PCR reads with MiXCR, one entry per CDR3 protein. The table includes hundreds of thousands of distinct CDR3 sequences, about a fifth detected once. The material sequenced was PBMCs from blood, taken 4 to 6 days after vaccination. All receptors come from a man between 45 and 60 years old who received an inactivated influenza vaccine. The CDR3 runs from the conserved cysteine through the conserved F or W.

CDR3aa,j_gene,v_gene
CASSLTRTSAFF,TRBJ1-1,TRBV12-3/TRBV12-4
CSVPGIRDEQYF,TRBJ2-7,TRBV29-1
CASSLGAGGSSEQYF,TRBJ2-7,TRBV5-1
CSARPPGLRTGELFF,TRBJ2-2,TRBV20-1
CASSYSDRAPYNEQFF,TRBJ2-1,TRBV6-5
CASSPTGTARTNKYF,TRBJ2-3,TRBV11-2
CASRLGGELFF,TRBJ2-2,TRBV12-3/TRBV12-4
CASTKGTNQPQHF,TRBJ1-5,TRBV6-2/TRBV6-3
CASSPTAGTSTNEQFF,TRBJ2-1,TRBV13
CSARGGINLETQYF,TRBJ2-5,TRBV20-1
CASRGANTDTQYF,TRBJ2-3,TRBV28
CASCRDRGYGYTF,TRBJ1-2,TRBV5-1
CASSTGVGAEAFF,TRBJ1-1,TRBV5-1
CASSVASGRARDGELFF,TRBJ2-2,TRBV9
CASSLRSIRSSYEQYF,TRBJ2-7,TRBV6-2/TRBV6-3
CASSLGQVYQETQYF,TRBJ2-5,TRBV12-3/TRBV12-4
CSARDRQGYNYGYTF,TRBJ1-2,TRBV20-1
CASSLGGTGNEQFF,TRBJ2-1,TRBV5-1
CASSSIPGHVTNEQFF,TRBJ2-1,TRBV11-2
CASSTGSKAEAFF,TRBJ1-1,TRBV12-3/TRBV12-4
CASSSHAWPTDTQYF,TRBJ2-3,TRBV11-3
CASSYVKGRGTGELFF,TRBJ2-2,TRBV6-5
CASSREPRGEAFF,TRBJ1-1,TRBV10-1
CASSFGQGAREQYF,TRBJ2-7,TRBV5-5
CASSLGLAGAYSGNEQFF,TRBJ2-1,TRBV4-3
CASSLEQRGNNEQFF,TRBJ2-1,TRBV5-4
CSATGLDVPTDTQYF,TRBJ2-3,TRBV20-1
CSVLVTGELFF,TRBJ2-2,TRBV29-1
CSVRGTSGSGKTQYF,TRBJ2-5,TRBV29-1
CASSFSGNSPLHF,TRBJ1-6,TRBV12-3/TRBV12-4
CASSLGATGATYEQYF,TRBJ2-7,TRBV5-1
CSAKSGGKPAFF,TRBJ1-1,TRBV20-1
CSVGPDRGGNTEAFF,TRBJ1-1,TRBV29-1
CASSPPGQVSYEQYF,TRBJ2-7,TRBV28
CASPSNLQETQYF,TRBJ2-5,TRBV6-1
CASSHGTANEQFF,TRBJ2-1,TRBV12-3/TRBV12-4
CASSSRTGTDWNEQFF,TRBJ2-1,TRBV5-6
CASSPPGQTSYGYTF,TRBJ1-2,TRBV18
CASSQASWELYNEQFF,TRBJ2-1,TRBV3-1
CASSFQGQKTGELFF,TRBJ2-2,TRBV12-3/TRBV12-4
CASSYSGSRGYEQYF,TRBJ2-7,TRBV6-2/TRBV6-3
CASSLVQEQYF,TRBJ2-7,TRBV7-9
CASSPEYDEQFF,TRBJ2-1,TRBV7-9
CAISDSPGTGRNEQFF,TRBJ2-1,TRBV24-1
CSAPHVETQYF,TRBJ2-5,TRBV20-1
CASNAGVFGETQYF,TRBJ2-5,TRBV28
CASSFSRGRGGEQYF,TRBJ2-7,TRBV5-5
CASSTTGYGISEQYF,TRBJ2-7,TRBV7-2
CSAPGGVLHYEQYF,TRBJ2-7,TRBV20-1
CASSPIGSLRGYTF,TRBJ1-2,TRBV12-3/TRBV12-4
CASSLGQTGGLNTEAFF,TRBJ1-1,TRBV12-3/TRBV12-4
CSAREVYTDTQYF,TRBJ2-3,TRBV20-1
CASSMPSGLAGGRYNEQFF,TRBJ2-1,TRBV11-2
CASSLIREHRVQYF,TRBJ2-3,TRBV7-2